Below are 29 T cell receptor beta chains sequenced from a single sample in a study of blood T cell repertoires in COVID-19. Only in-frame clones appear in the TCRdb table, and some are missing; sequencing was by immunoSEQ multiplex PCR. The table lists under 250,000 clones, roughly 88% of them singletons. Sequencing used peripheral blood. Receptor source: a woman in her twenties or thirties with COVID-19, enrolled during active disease.

This chain links TRBV21-1 with TRBJ2-1; the D call of TRBD1 is as the table states it, not checked on the DNA. TRBV21-1 has pseudogene status. The CDR3 runs to 20 residues. The CDR3 nucleotides read TGTGCCAGCAGCAAAGATGACAGGGGCTCATCCTCCCCCTCCTACAATGAGCAGTTCTTC. Translating it yields CASSKDDRGSSSPSYNEQFF.

V usage is TRBV9 and J usage is TRBJ2-1, with TRBD2 matching 11 bases. There are 21 residues in the CDR3. Trimming cost V 3 bases and J 0 bases; bases outside gene matches: 17. Germline loops: CDR1 SGDLS, CDR2 YYNGEE. The CDR3 is CASSDDWLAGGGGSSYNEQFF. CDR3 DNA sequence: TGTGCCAGCAGCGATGACTGGCTAGCGGGAGGAGGGGGGAGCTCCTACAATGAGCAGTTCTTC.

The chain is built from TRBV7-2 and TRBJ2-2, with unresolved D. The CDR3 runs 13 residues. Germline V gene sequence: CDR1 SGHTA, CDR2 FQGNSA. V lost 0 bases and J 7 bases, leaving 6 bases between the germline ends. The CDR3 loop is CASSLALYGELFF. As DNA, the CDR3 is TGTGCCAGCAGCTTAGCCTTGTACGGGGAGCTGTTTTTT.

The chain recombines TRBV13 with TRBJ1-2, with 7 bases matching TRBD1. The J segment lost 5 bases and the V segment lost 5 bases, leaving 11 bases of the junction unmatched. Germline loops: CDR1 PRHDT, CDR2 FYEKMQ (reference sequence). The CDR3 spans 15 residues. Written as DNA, the CDR3 is TGTGCCAGCAGCGAAACCACAGGGGTACGGTATGGCTACACCTTC. This sequence encodes CASSETTGVRYGYTF.

The CDR3 region has the DNA TGTGCCAGCAGCCCCCGGACTCTGAACACCGGGGAGCTGTTTTTT. Protein sequence: CASSPRTLNTGELFF. The V call is TRBV11-3, the J call TRBJ2-2; TRBD2 might be the D (5 bases). V gave up 5 bases and J gave up 1 base, with 11 bases separating them. The CDR3 has 15 amino acids. Germline lookup yields CDR1 SGHNT and CDR2 YENEEA.

The count of this clone is one. CDR3 nucleotide sequence: TGCGCCAGCAGCCAAGATCCTAGCGGGGGACTCATCTCCTACAATGAGCAGTTCTTC. This gives the protein CASSQDPSGGLISYNEQFF. The chain has TRBV4-3 and TRBJ2-1, with TRBD2 matching over 10 bases. The CDR3 has 19 amino acids. V trimming: 0 bases; J trimming: 0 bases; junction bases outside the gene matches: 8. Germline V gene data show CDR1 as LGHNA and CDR2 as YSLEER.

V gene TRBV11-2 combines with J gene TRBJ1-4, with TRBD1 matching 7 bases. V was clipped by 5 bases and J by 4 bases; unmatched bases: 16. The germline gives CDR1 SGHAT, CDR2 FQNNGV. The CDR3 consists of 18 residues. This CDR3 is CASSNPFLGDRDNEKLFF. In nucleotides, the CDR3 is TGTGCCAGCAGCAACCCCTTCCTCGGGGACAGAGATAATGAAAAACTGTTTTTT.

The gene calls are TRBV6-2 or TRBV6-3 and TRBJ1-1, with 8 nucleotides matching TRBD1. This CDR3 is built from 15 residues. Germline V gene lookup returns CDR1 MNHEY and CDR2 SVGEGT. After removal of 2 bases from V and 2 bases from J, the junction contained 4 bases not matched to a gene. The CDR3 region is CASSYPTGGNTEAFF. DNA of the CDR3: TGTGCCAGCAGTTACCCTACAGGGGGAAACACTGAAGCTTTCTTT.

The chain joins TRBV5-6 to TRBJ2-1, with a weak D call TRBD1 (5 bases). Trimming took 0 bases from V and 7 from J, leaving 8 bases between them. From germline, CDR1 is SGHDT and CDR2 YYEEEE. The CDR3 totals 13 residues. CDR3 loop: CASSLGNRNEQFF. The CDR3 DNA reads TGTGCCAGCAGCTTGGGCAACAGGAATGAGCAGTTCTTC. Full variable domain (outside the CDR3, taken from reference TRBV5-6 and TRBJ2-1): DAGVTQSPTHLIKTRGQQVTLRCSPKSGHDTVSWYQQALGQGPQFIFQYYEEEERQRGNFPDRFSGHQFPNYSSELNVNALLLGDSALYLCASSLGNRNEQFFGPGTRLTVL.

The V gene is TRBV7-2, the J gene TRBJ2-2; TRBD1 might be the D (6 bases). V lost 4 bases to trimming and J lost 1 base, with 13 bases between them. Germline loops: CDR1 SGHTA, CDR2 FQGNSA. This CDR3 spans 16 amino acids. Written as DNA, the CDR3 is TGTGCCAGCAGCTCCCCCGCGACAGGGAACACCGGGGAGCTGTTTTTT. It is translated as CASSSPATGNTGELFF.

The chain is built from TRBV28 and TRBJ1-3; 9 bases agree with TRBD1. The V segment lost 5 bases and the J segment 0 bases; nucleotides outside the gene matches: 8. In germline, CDR1 is MDHEN, CDR2 SYDVKM. The CDR3 covers 17 residues. In DNA, the CDR3 is TGTGCCAGCAGTGCCACATTGACAGGGGGCTCTGGAAACACCATATATTTT. Its protein is CASSATLTGGSGNTIYF.

The rearrangement links TRBV29-1 to TRBJ1-1; tentative D call: TRBD1 (6 bases). Trimming took off 0 bases at V and 8 bases at J, with 13 bases between the two ends. The CDR3 has 13 amino acids. Germline CDR1 is SQVTM and CDR2 is ANQGSEA. The DNA for the CDR3 is TGCAGCGTTGAAGAGTCTCAACAGGGCGAAGCTTTCTTT. It codes for CSVEESQQGEAFF.

In this sample, this clone turned up once. The rearrangement uses TRBV28 and TRBJ2-7; D is unresolved. The V and J ends lost 5 bases and 2 bases respectively, with 13 bases between them. Germline CDR1 is MDHEN and CDR2 is SYDVKM. The CDR3 is made up of 14 amino acids. CDR3 nucleotide sequence: TGTGCCAGCAGTCCCCCCCGAGAACCCTACGAGCAGTACGTC. Translated, it gives CASSPPREPYEQYV.

J is TRBJ1-1 and V is TRBV3-1 (or the pseudogene TRBV3-2), with D maybe TRBD1 (5 bases). V was pared by 6 bases and J by 5 bases, with 13 bases between. The CDR3 is 13 amino acids. CDR1 is LGHDT and CDR2 is YNNKEL in the germline V gene (reference sequence). CDR3 nucleotide sequence: TGTGCCAGCAGACTCGGACAAGGTACTGAAGCTTTCTTT. This codes for CASRLGQGTEAFF.

The rearrangement joins TRBV6-2 or TRBV6-3 to TRBJ2-1; TRBD2 matches at 14 bases. CDR1 and CDR2 (germline): MNHEY, SVGEGT. V was clipped by 6 bases and J by 1 base; unmatched bases: 14. This CDR3 is 20 amino acids long. CDR3 region: CASSQGLAGVDLQSYNEQFF. The DNA of the CDR3 is TGTGCCAGCAGCCAGGGACTAGCGGGAGTTGATTTGCAATCCTACAATGAGCAGTTCTTC.

The V and J genes are TRBV5-1 and TRBJ2-1; TRBD1 matches 7 bases. Germline V gives CDR1 SGHRS, CDR2 YFSETQ. The V gene end was trimmed by 2 bases and the J gene end by 3 bases; junction bases not matched to a gene: 8. CDR3 length equals 16 residues. CDR3: CASSFYRDSRYNEQFF. Written as DNA, the CDR3 is TGCGCCAGCAGCTTCTACCGGGACAGTCGCTACAATGAGCAGTTCTTC.

The chain is built from TRBV7-9 and TRBJ1-5; 7 bases line up with TRBD1. The CDR3 has 17 residues. Germline assignment: CDR1 SEHNR and CDR2 FQNEAQ (reference sequence). Trimming cost V 4 bases and J 4 bases; bases outside gene matches: 13. Here the CDR3 reads CASSYAIPGQRNQPQHF. The CDR3 region has the DNA TGTGCCAGCAGCTACGCCATACCGGGACAGCGAAATCAGCCCCAGCATTTT.

V and J are TRBV6-4 and TRBJ2-1; 11 bases line up with TRBD2. CDR1 is MRHNA, CDR2 SNTAGT, per germline. V shed 4 bases and J 5 bases; nucleotides not matched to a gene: 4. The CDR3 consists of 15 residues. CDR3 bases: TGTGCCAGCAGTGCGGGGACTAGCGGTAACAATGAGCAGTTCTTC. Translated, it gives CASSAGTSGNNEQFF.

In DNA form, the CDR3 reads TGTGCCGCCGGGGGAGAATCTGAAGCTTTCTTT. This gives the protein CAAGGESEAFF. The V and J genes are TRBV12-3 or TRBV12-4 and TRBJ1-1, with D tentatively TRBD1 (5 bases). CDR3 length equals 11 residues. V lost 11 bases to trimming and J lost 6 bases, with 13 bases between them.

This sequence joins TRBV27 and TRBJ1-2, with 9 nucleotides matching TRBD1. The CDR3 is made up of 14 amino acids. V shed 4 bases and J 6 bases; nucleotides not matched to a gene: 6. Germline V gives CDR1 MNHEY, CDR2 SMNVEV (reference sequence). The CDR3 protein is CASSWTGATNGYTF. As DNA, the CDR3 is TGTGCCAGCAGTTGGACAGGGGCGACTAATGGCTACACCTTC.

This clone has just a few counts. The V gene is TRBV9, the J gene TRBJ2-1, with 7 bases fitting TRBD2. The CDR3 loop spans 19 amino acids. Germline CDR1 reads SGDLS; CDR2 reads YYNGEE. V lost 0 bases to trimming and J lost 4 bases; unmatched junction nucleotides: 16. Here the CDR3 DNA reads TGTGCCAGCAGCGTAGTGGATGAGGGGAGAGGAGCGGGATACAATGAGCAGTTCTTC. Translating gives CASSVVDEGRGAGYNEQFF.

This chain links TRBV5-4 with TRBJ1-1; the D gene is possibly TRBD1 (5 bases). Germline V gene lookup returns CDR1 SGHNT and CDR2 YYREEE (reference sequence). The V and J ends lost 3 bases and 4 bases respectively, with 16 bases between them. CDR3 length: 15 residues. The CDR3: CASSSGGTRVTEAFF. CDR3 DNA sequence: TGTGCCAGCAGCTCTGGGGGGACGCGGGTCACTGAAGCTTTCTTT.

The genes are TRBV4-3 and TRBJ2-3; TRBD2 agrees at 7 bases. Germline V lookup: CDR1 LGHNA, CDR2 YSLEER. J was trimmed by 2 bases and V by 6 bases; bases with no gene match: 8. CDR3 size: 15 residues. In DNA, the CDR3 is TGCGCCAGCAGTTTTTTTGCGGGGGACACAGATACGCAGTATTTT. Translated: CASSFFAGDTDTQYF.

With respect to this clone: The same CDR3 also results from other DNA sequences found in this sample. The chain combines TRBV7-2 with TRBJ2-5; tentative D call: TRBD2 (6 bases). CDR3 length: 14 residues. Germline CDR1 and CDR2: SGHTA and FQGNSA. Trimming pared 5 bases from V and 5 bases from J, leaving 15 bases between. The CDR3: CASSPRSGRETQYF. In DNA form, the CDR3 reads TGTGCCAGCAGCCCTCGGTCAGGGAGGGAGACCCAGTACTTC.

The V gene is TRBV5-4, the J gene TRBJ2-7; a weak D match, TRBD1 (6 bases). CDR1 is SGHNT and CDR2 is YYREEE in the germline V gene (reference sequence). V lost 3 bases and J lost 2, with 9 bases in between. The CDR3 runs to 13 residues. This CDR3 reads CASSSEGAYEQYF. CDR3 sequence (DNA): TGTGCCAGCAGCTCCGAGGGGGCCTACGAGCAGTACTTC.

The CDR3 region has the DNA TGTGCCAGTAGTGAGGGAACCACAGATACGCAGTATTTT. This encodes CASSEGTTDTQYF. The chain is built from TRBV19 and TRBJ2-3, with a tentative D call TRBD2 (5 bases). Trimming removed 5 bases at V and 2 bases at J, with 8 bases between. Germline CDR1 and CDR2: LNHDA and SQIVND (reference sequence). This CDR3 comprises 13 residues. The full variable domain, in which reference TRBV19 and TRBJ2-3 provide the parts outside the CDR3, is DGGITQSPKYLFRKEGQNVTLSCEQNLNHDAMYWYRQDPGQGLRLIYYSQIVNDFQKGDIAEGYSVSREKKESFPLTVTSAQKNPTAFYLCASSEGTTDTQYFGPGTRLTVL.

The V and J genes are TRBV2 and TRBJ2-7, with TRBD2 matching 10 bases. The CDR3 length is 13 residues. The ends lost 4 bases at V and 3 bases at J; junction bases unmatched: 0. Germline-derived CDR1 and CDR2 are SNHLY and FYNNEI. The CDR3 reads CASSVAGGYEQYF. In DNA form, the CDR3 reads TGTGCCAGCAGTGTAGCGGGGGGCTACGAGCAGTACTTC.

V is TRBV7-4 and J is TRBJ2-3; tentatively, D is TRBD2 (5 bases). V was cut by 6 bases and J by 4 bases, with 14 bases left in between. This CDR3 has 14 amino acids. Germline values: CDR1 SGHVT, CDR2 SQSDAQ. The CDR3: CASSLEGGADTQYF. The CDR3 region has the DNA TGTGCCAGCAGTCTTGAGGGTGGCGCAGATACGCAGTATTTT.

This rearrangement joins TRBV28 to TRBJ1-2, with D possibly TRBD1 on 6 matching bases. The V gene's germline CDR1 is MDHEN and CDR2 SYDVKM. V lost 8 bases and J 5 bases, leaving 12 bases between the germline ends. The CDR3 contains 12 residues. CDR3 DNA: TGTGCCAGCCAGGGGCTAGGGTATGGCTACACCTTC. Translation gives CASQGLGYGYTF.